This T cell receptor beta chain was found in a study of Ad26.COV2.S vaccination and SARS-CoV-2 variants. The study's findings and limits: Once vaccination had occurred, spike-specific CD8+ and CD4+ T cell responses reportedly showed substantial breadth.

With respect to this clone: Its antigen is as yet unknown.

J lost 0 bases, V lost 5 bases, and 6 bases had no gene match. Germline V gene data show CDR1 as GTSNPN and CDR2 as SVGIG (reference sequence). This CDR3 is 16 amino acids long. Treatment meaning: 19 received Ad26.COV2.S at low or high dose, single or two shots; 5 received placebo; per-sample allocation not given. The samples date from day 63 after the first vaccine or placebo injection. Within Boston, the person who donated was an adult of 18-55 years. The repertoire was sequenced with immunoSEQ multiplex PCR; TCRdb's copy has only in-frame clones and lacks some. This table holds more than 250,000 clones, around 87% found once.

The V gene is TRBV30, the J gene TRBJ2-1, with 11 bases matching TRBD1. The sequencing here drew on peripheral blood, taken in a trial of Ad26.COV2.S vaccine versus placebo. The source is a person between 18 and 65 years old who received the Ad26.COV2.S COVID-19 vaccine or a placebo. The CDR3 DNA follows: TGTGCCTGGGGGACAGGGGGTACCCTCTCCTACAATGAGCAGTTCTTC. It encodes CAWGTGGTLSYNEQFF. Full variable domain (outside the CDR3, taken from reference TRBV30 and TRBJ2-1): SQTIHQWPATLVQPVGSPLSLECTVEGTSNPNLYWYRQAAGRGLQLLFYSVGIGQISSEVPQNLSASRPQDRQFILSSKKLLLSDSGFYLCAWGTGGTLSYNEQFFGPGTRLTVL.